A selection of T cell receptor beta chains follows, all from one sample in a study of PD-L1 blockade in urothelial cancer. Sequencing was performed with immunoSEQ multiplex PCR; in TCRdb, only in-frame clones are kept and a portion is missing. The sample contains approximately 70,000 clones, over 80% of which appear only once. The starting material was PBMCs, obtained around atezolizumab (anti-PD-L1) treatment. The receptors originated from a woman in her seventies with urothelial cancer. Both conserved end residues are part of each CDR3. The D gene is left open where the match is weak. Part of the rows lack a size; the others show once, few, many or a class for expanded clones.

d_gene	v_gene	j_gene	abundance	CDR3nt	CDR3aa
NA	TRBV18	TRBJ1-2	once	TGTGCCAGCTCACCACCGAACCGGGGCGGACTAGACACCTTC	CASSPPNRGGLDTF
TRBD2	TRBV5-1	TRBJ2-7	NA	TGCGCCAGCAGTCCAAACCCTAGCGGGAGAGCCTACGAGCAGTACTTC	CASSPNPSGRAYEQYF
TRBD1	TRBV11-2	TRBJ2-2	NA	TGTGCCAGCAGCTTAGACATAACAGGGGGTTGGAACACCGGGGAGCTGTTTTTT	CASSLDITGGWNTGELFF
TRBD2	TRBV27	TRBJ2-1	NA	TGTGCCAGCGGGGTATGGGGGGGAAACATTGAGCAGTTCTTC	CASGVWGGNIEQFF
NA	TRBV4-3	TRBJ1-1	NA	TGCGCCAGCAGCCAAGATTTGCCAGGGGCGGCCAAGAACACTGAAGCTTTCTTT	CASSQDLPGAAKNTEAFF
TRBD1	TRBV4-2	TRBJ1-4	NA	TGTGCCAGCAGCCAAGCCGGGACAGGGAGTGACGAAAAACTGTTTTTT	CASSQAGTGSDEKLFF
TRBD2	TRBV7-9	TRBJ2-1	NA	TGTGCCAGCAGCTTAGGCGTCGGGGCTAGCGGGTCTTACAATGAGCAGTTCTTC	CASSLGVGASGSYNEQFF
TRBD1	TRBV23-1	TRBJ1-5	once	TGCGCCAGCAGTCACCTTGATCAGGGGGCGCCGGTCGTGAGGAATCAGCCCCAGCATTTT	CASSHLDQGAPVVRNQPQHF
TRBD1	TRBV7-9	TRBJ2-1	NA	TGTGCCAGCAGCCCGCCAGGGGGACCTTCTCTCAATGAGCAGTTCTTC	CASSPPGGPSLNEQFF
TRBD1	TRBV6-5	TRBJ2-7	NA	TGTGCCAGCAGTTATCAGGGGGCCTACGAGCAGTACTTC	CASSYQGAYEQYF